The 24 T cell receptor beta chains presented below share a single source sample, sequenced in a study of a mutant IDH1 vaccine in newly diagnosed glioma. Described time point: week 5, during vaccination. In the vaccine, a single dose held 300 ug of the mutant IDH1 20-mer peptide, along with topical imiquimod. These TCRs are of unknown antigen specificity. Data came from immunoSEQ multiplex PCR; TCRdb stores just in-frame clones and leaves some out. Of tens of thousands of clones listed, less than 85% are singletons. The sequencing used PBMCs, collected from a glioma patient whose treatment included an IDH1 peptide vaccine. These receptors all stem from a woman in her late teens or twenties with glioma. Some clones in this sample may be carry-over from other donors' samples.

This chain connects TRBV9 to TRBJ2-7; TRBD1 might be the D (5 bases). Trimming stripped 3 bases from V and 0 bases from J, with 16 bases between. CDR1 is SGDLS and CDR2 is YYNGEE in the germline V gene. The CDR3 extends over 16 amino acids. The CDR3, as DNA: TGTGCCAGCAGCGGGGGATTGACAGAGAGCTCCTACGAGCAGTACTTC. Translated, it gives CASSGGLTESSYEQYF.

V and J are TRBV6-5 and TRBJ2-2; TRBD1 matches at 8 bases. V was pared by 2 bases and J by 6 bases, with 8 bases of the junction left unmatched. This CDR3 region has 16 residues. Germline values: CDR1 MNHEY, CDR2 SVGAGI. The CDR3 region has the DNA TGTGCCAGCAGTTACCTGGGGACAGGAGTTCCCGGGGAGCTGTTTTTT. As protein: CASSYLGTGVPGELFF.

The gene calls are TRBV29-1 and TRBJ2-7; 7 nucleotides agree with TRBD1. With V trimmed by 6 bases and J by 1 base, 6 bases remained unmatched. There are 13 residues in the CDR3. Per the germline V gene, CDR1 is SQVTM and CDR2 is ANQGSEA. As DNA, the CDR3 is TGCAGCGTCCTGACAGGGAGATCCTACGAGCAGTACTTC. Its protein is CSVLTGRSYEQYF.

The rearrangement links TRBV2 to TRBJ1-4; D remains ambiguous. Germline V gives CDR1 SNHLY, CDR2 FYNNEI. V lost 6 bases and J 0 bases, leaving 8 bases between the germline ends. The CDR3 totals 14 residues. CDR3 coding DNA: TGTGCCAGCAGGTGGGATGCAACTAATGAAAAACTGTTTTTT. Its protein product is CASRWDATNEKLFF.

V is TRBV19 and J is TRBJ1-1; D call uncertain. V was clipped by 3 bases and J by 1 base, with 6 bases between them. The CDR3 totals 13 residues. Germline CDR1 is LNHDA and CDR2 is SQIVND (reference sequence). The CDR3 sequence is CASSISTNTEAFF. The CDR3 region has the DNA TGTGCCAGTAGTATCTCCACGAACACTGAAGCTTTCTTT.

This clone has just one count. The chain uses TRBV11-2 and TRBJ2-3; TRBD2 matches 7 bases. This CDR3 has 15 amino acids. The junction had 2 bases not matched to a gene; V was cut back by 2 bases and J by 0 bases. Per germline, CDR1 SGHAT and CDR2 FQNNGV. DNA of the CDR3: TGTGCCAGCAGCTTATCGCGGGGGAGCACAGATACGCAGTATTTT. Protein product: CASSLSRGSTDTQYF.

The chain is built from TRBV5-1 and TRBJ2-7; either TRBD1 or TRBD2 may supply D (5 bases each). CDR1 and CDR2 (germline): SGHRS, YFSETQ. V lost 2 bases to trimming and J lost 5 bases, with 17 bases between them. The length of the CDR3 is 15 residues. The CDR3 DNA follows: TGCGCCAGCAGCTTTAAGGGACCCTCGTCCAACGAGCAGTACTTC. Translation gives CASSFKGPSSNEQYF.

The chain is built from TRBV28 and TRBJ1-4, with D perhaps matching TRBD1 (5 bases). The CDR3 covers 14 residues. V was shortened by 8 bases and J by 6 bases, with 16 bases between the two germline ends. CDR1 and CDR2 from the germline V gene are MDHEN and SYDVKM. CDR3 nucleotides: TGTGCCAGCGGGGGACTAGACATGGATGAAAAACTGTTTTTT. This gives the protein CASGGLDMDEKLFF. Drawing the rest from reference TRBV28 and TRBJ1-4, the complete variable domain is DVKVTQSSRYLVKRTGEKVFLECVQDMDHENMFWYRQDPGLGLRLIYFSYDVKMKEKGDIPEGYSVSREKKERFSLILESASTNQTSMYLCASGGLDMDEKLFFGSGTQLSVL.

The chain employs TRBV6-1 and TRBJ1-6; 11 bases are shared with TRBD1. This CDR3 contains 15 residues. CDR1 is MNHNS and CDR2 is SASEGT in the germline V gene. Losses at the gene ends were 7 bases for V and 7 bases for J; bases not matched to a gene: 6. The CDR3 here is CASKWGQGGNSPLHF. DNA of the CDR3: TGTGCCAGCAAGTGGGGACAGGGGGGGAATTCACCCCTCCACTTT.

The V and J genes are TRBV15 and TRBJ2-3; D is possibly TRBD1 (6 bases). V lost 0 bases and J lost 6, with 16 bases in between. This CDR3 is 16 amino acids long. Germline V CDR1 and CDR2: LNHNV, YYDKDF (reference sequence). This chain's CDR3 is CATSRDTGSFGDTQYF. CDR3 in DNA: TGTGCCACCAGCAGAGATACAGGGTCCTTCGGGGATACGCAGTATTTT.

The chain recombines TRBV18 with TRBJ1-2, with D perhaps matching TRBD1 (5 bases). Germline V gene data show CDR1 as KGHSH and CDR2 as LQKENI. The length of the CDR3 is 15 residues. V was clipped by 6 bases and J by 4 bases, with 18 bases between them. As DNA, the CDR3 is TGTGCCAGCTCCCCCGGGGGGGGAGCGGGCTATGGCTACACCTTC. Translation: CASSPGGGAGYGYTF.

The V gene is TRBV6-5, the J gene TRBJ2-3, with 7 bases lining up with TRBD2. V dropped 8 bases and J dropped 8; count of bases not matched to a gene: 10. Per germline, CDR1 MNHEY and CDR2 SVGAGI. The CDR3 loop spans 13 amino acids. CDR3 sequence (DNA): TGTGCCAGCCTGGGGGGGGGTGGGGGTACGCAGTATTTT. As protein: CASLGGGGGTQYF.

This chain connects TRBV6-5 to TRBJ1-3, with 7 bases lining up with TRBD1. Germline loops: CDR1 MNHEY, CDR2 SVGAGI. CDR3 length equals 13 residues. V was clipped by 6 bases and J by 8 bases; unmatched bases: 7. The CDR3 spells CASSRGQVDTIYF. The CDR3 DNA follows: TGTGCCAGCAGCCGCGGACAGGTCGACACCATATATTTT.

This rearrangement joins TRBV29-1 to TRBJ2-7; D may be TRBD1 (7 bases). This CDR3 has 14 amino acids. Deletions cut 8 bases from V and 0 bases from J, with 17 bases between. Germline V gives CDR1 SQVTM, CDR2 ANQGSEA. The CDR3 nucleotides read TGCAGCTTCTCCAAGCAGGGGGGCTCCTACGAGCAGTACTTC. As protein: CSFSKQGGSYEQYF.

CDR3 amino acids: CASSFLQGGPRETQYF. The CDR3 DNA reads TGTGCCAGCAGCTTTTTACAGGGGGGCCCCCGAGAGACCCAGTACTTC. The chain recombines TRBV5-4 with TRBJ2-5; 8 bases are a match to TRBD1. Per the germline V gene, CDR1 is SGHNT and CDR2 is YYREEE (reference sequence). The CDR3 is 16 residues long. The ends lost 2 bases at V and 4 bases at J; junction bases unmatched: 10.

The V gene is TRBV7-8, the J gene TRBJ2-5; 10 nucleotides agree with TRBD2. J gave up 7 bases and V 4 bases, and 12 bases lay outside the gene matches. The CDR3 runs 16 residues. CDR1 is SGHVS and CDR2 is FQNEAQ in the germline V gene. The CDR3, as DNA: TGTGCCAGCAGCTCACTAGGAGCGGGGGGGCAGGGGACCCAGTACTTC. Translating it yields CASSSLGAGGQGTQYF.

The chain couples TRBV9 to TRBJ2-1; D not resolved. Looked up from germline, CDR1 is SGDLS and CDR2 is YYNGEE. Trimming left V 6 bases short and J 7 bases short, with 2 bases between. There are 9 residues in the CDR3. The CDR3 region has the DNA TGTGCCAGCAAAAATGAGCAGTTCTTC. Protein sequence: CASKNEQFF.

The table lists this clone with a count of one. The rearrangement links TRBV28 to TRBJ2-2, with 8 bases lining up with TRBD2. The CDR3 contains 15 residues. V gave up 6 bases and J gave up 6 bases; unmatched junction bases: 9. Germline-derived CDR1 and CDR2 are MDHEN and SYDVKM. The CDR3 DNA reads TGTGCCAGCAGCCCATCAGCCGGGGGGGCCGGGGAGCTGTTTTTT. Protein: CASSPSAGGAGELFF.

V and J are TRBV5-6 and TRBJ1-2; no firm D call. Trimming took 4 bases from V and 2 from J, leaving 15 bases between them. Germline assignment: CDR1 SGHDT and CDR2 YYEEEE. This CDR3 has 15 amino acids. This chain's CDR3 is CASSHTNDANYGYTF. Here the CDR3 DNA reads TGTGCCAGCAGCCATACAAATGACGCGAACTATGGCTACACCTTC. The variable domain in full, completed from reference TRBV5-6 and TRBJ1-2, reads DAGVTQSPTHLIKTRGQQVTLRCSPKSGHDTVSWYQQALGQGPQFIFQYYEEEERQRGNFPDRFSGHQFPNYSSELNVNALLLGDSALYLCASSHTNDANYGYTFGSGTRLTVV.

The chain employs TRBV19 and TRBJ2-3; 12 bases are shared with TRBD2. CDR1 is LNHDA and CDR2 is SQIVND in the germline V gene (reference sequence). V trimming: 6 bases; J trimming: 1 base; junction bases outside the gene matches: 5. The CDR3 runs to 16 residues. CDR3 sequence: CASSDGLAGRTDTQYF. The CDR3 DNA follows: TGTGCCAGTAGCGACGGACTAGCGGGGCGCACAGATACGCAGTATTTT.

The CDR3 region is CASRNSIGQRGSPLHF. The CDR3 coding sequence is TGTGCCAGTAGGAACTCTATTGGGCAGAGGGGTTCACCCCTCCACTTT. The chain recombines TRBV19 with TRBJ1-6, with D perhaps matching TRBD1 (5 bases). CDR1 is LNHDA, CDR2 SQIVND, per germline (reference sequence). CDR3 length equals 16 residues. V was clipped by 6 bases and J by 9 bases, with 21 bases between them.

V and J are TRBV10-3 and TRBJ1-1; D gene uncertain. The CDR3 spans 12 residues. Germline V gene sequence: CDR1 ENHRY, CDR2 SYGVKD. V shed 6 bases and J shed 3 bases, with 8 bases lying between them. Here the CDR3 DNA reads TGTGCCATCAGGGAGACCTACACTGAAGCTTTCTTT. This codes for CAIRETYTEAFF.

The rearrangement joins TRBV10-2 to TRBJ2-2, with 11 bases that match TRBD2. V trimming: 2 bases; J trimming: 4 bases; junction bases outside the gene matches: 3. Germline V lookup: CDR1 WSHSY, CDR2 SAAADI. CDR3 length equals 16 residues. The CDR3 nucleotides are TGCGCCAGCAGTGAGGGGACTAGCGGTTTCACCGGGGAGCTGTTTTTT. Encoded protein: CASSEGTSGFTGELFF.

The DNA of the CDR3 is TGTGCCAGCAGTTCGGTAGGGGGGAACGCCTACGAGCAGTACTTC. This sequence encodes CASSSVGGNAYEQYF. J is TRBJ2-7 and V is TRBV27; D may be TRBD1 or TRBD2 (6 bases each). The germline V gene encodes CDR1 MNHEY and CDR2 SMNVEV (reference sequence). V lost 4 bases to trimming and J lost 2 bases, with 15 bases between them. CDR3 length: 15 residues.